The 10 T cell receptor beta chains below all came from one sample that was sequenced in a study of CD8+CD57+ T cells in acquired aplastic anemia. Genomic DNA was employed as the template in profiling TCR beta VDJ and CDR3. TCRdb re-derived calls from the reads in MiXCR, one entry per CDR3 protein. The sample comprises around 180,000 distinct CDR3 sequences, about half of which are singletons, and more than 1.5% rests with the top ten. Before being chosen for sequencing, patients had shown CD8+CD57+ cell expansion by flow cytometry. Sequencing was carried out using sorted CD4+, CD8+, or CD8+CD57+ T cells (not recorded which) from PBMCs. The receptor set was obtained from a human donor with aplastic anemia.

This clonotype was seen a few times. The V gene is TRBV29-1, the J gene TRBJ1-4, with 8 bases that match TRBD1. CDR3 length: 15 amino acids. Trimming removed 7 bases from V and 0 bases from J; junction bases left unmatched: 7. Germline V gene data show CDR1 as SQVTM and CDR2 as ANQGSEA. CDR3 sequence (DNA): TGCAGCGCCTCGGACAGGGAGGCAACTAATGAAAAACTGTTTTTT. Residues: CSASDREATNEKLFF.

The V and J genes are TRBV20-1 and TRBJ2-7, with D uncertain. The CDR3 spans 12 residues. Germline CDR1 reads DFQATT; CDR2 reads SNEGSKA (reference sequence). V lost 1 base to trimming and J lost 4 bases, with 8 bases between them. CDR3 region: CSARVRAYEQYF. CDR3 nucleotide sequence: TGCAGTGCTAGAGTACGGGCGTACGAGCAGTACTTC.

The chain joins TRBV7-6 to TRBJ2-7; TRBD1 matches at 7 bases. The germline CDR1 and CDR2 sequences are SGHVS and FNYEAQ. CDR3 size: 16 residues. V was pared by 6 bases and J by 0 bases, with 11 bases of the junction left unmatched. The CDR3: CASSKGTAPSSYEQYF. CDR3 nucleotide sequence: TGTGCCAGCAGTAAAGGGACAGCCCCCTCCTCCTACGAGCAGTACTTC.

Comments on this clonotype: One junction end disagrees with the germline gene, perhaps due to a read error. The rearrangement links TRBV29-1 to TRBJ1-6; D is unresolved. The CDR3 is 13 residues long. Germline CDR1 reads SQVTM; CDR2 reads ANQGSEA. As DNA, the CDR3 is TGCATCGTTGCTGCCGGGGATAATTCACCCCTCCACTTT. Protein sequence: CIVAAGDNSPLHF.

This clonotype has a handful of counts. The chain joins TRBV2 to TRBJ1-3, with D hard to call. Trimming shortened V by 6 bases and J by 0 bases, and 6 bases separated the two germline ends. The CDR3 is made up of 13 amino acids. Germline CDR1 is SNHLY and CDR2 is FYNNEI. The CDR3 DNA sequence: TGTGCCAGCAGGTTTGACTCTGGAAACACCATATATTTT. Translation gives CASRFDSGNTIYF.

CDR3 region: CASSLAAETQYF. CDR3 nucleotides: TGTGCCAGCAGCTTAGCCGCTGAGACCCAGTACTTC. The rearrangement uses TRBV7-9 and TRBJ2-5; D ambiguous. There are 12 residues in the CDR3. Per the germline V gene, CDR1 is SEHNR and CDR2 is FQNEAQ (reference sequence). V shed 0 bases and J shed 5 bases, with 4 bases lying between them.

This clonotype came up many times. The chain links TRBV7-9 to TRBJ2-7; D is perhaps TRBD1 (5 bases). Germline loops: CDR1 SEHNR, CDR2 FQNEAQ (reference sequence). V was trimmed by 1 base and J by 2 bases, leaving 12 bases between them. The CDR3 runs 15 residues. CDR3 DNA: TGTGCCAGCAGCTTAGGGTCCCAGGGAACCTACGAGCAGTACTTC. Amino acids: CASSLGSQGTYEQYF.

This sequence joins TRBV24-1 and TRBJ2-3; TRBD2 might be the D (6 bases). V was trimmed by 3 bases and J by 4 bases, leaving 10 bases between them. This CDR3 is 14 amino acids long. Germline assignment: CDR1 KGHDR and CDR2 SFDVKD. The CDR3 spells CATSDVTSSDTQYF. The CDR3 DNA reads TGTGCCACCAGTGATGTGACTAGTTCAGATACGCAGTATTTT.

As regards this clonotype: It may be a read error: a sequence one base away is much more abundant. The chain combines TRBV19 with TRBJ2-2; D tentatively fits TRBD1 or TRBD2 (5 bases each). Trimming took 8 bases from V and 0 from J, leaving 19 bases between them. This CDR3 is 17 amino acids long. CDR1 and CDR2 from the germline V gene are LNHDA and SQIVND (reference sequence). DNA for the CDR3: TGTGCCAGTGGCGGATTCCTGGGACCTCCGAACACCGGGGAGCTGTTTTTT. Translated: CASGGFLGPPNTGELFF.

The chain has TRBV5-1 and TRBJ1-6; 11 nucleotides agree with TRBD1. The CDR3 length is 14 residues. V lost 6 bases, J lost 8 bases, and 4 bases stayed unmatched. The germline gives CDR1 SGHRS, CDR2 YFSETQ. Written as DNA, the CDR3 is TGCGCCAGCAATTGGGGACAGGGGGATTCACCCCTCCACTTT. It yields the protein CASNWGQGDSPLHF.